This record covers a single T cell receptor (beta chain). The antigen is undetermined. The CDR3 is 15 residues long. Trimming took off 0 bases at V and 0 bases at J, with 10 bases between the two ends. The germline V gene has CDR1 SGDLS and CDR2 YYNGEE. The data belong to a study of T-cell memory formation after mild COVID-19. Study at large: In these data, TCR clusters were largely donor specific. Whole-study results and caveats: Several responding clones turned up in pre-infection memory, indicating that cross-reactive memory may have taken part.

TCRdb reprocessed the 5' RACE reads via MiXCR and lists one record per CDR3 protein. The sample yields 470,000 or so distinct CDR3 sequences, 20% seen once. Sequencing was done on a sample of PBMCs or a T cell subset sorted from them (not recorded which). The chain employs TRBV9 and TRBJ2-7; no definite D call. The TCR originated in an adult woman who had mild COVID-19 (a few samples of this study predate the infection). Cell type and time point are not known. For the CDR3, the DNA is TGTGCCAGCAGCGTAGGTCCGAGGAGCTCCTACGAGCAGTACTTC. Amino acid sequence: CASSVGPRSSYEQYF.